The 18 T cell receptor beta chains listed next were all sequenced from one sample in a study of cytomegalovirus exposure and HLA in healthy donors (dated by TCRdb to about 2017). The library was built by means of the immunoSEQ multiplex PCR assay. The multiplex PCR relied on a mix of 60 forward primers for TCR Vbeta segments and 13 reverse primers for TCR Jbeta segments. TCRdb retrieved this table from immuneACCESS and kept in-frame rearrangements only. Not all clones are present; in checked studies, unresolved V genes account for under half, and no reason is known for the remainder. For this sample there are about 170,000 clones; less than 80% appear just once. Less than 3% of the sample is held by the ten biggest clonotypes. What was sequenced was PBMCs. These receptors were obtained from a man aged 40-55 years in good health and CMV-seronegative.

This clone showed up just a few times. The chain recombines TRBV28 with TRBJ1-1; TRBD1 is a possible D gene (5 bases). Germline lookup yields CDR1 MDHEN and CDR2 SYDVKM. V was trimmed by 7 bases and J by 5 bases, leaving 11 bases between them. The length of the CDR3 is 12 residues. Here the CDR3 reads CASKVPGTEAFF. CDR3 bases: TGTGCCAGCAAGGTCCCAGGGACTGAAGCTTTCTTT.

V is TRBV28 and J is TRBJ1-1; 9 positions match TRBD1. Germline V gene sequence: CDR1 MDHEN, CDR2 SYDVKM. J lost 5 bases, V lost 5 bases, and 6 bases had no gene match. This CDR3 region has 14 residues. The DNA of the CDR3 is TGTGCCAGCAGTCCTACAGGGGGCAGGACTGAAGCTTTCTTT. Its translation is CASSPTGGRTEAFF.

The chain recombines TRBV5-4 with TRBJ1-2, with D possibly matching TRBD1 (5 bases). The CDR3 extends over 16 amino acids. Trimming took off 4 bases at V and 4 bases at J, with 20 bases between the two ends. CDR1 is SGHNT, CDR2 YYREEE, per germline (reference sequence). The CDR3 spells CASSPRRREGSYGYTF. CDR3 bases: TGTGCCAGCAGCCCCCGGCGGCGGGAGGGGAGCTATGGCTACACCTTC.

Worth noting for this clone: The sample carries other DNA sequences with the same CDR3. The chain joins TRBV7-3 to TRBJ2-1; D might be TRBD2 (6 bases). The CDR3 is made up of 13 amino acids. V lost 3 bases to trimming and J lost 6 bases, with 9 bases between them. The germline CDR1 and CDR2 sequences are SGHTA and FQGTGA. CDR3 region: CASSLGGGNEQFF. The CDR3 bases are TGTGCCAGCAGCTTGGGGGGAGGCAATGAGCAGTTCTTC.

The V gene is TRBV10-3, the J gene TRBJ2-1; 13 nucleotides line up with TRBD2. V shed 2 bases and J 4 bases; nucleotides not matched to a gene: 8. This CDR3 is 18 amino acids long. The germline V gene encodes CDR1 ENHRY and CDR2 SYGVKD. CDR3 in DNA: TGTGCCATCAGTGAGACTAGCGGGAGGGCCTGGGGATACAATGAGCAGTTCTTC. Protein: CAISETSGRAWGYNEQFF.

The rearrangement links TRBV2 to TRBJ2-1, with 10 bases fitting TRBD2. The CDR3 consists of 16 residues. V trimming: 6 bases; J trimming: 0 bases; junction bases outside the gene matches: 5. Germline loops: CDR1 SNHLY, CDR2 FYNNEI. CDR3 bases: TGTGCCAGCAGGTACTCTAGCGGGGGCTCCTACAATGAGCAGTTCTTC. Its translation: CASRYSSGGSYNEQFF.

V gene TRBV5-1 combines with J gene TRBJ2-2, with 8 bases that match TRBD2. From germline, CDR1 is SGHRS and CDR2 YFSETQ. Unmatched junction bases numbered 3, after V lost 3 bases and J lost 2 bases. The CDR3 consists of 15 residues. The CDR3 is CASSSGLVNTGELFF. The CDR3 DNA is TGCGCCAGCAGCTCGGGACTAGTTAACACCGGGGAGCTGTTTTTT.

Concerning this clone itself: Other DNA sequences in the sample encode the same CDR3. The J gene is TRBJ2-2, the V gene TRBV2, with TRBD2 matching over 7 bases. V shed 6 bases and J 0 bases; nucleotides not matched to a gene: 7. Germline CDR1 SNHLY, CDR2 FYNNEI. There are 16 residues in the CDR3. The CDR3 protein is CASSLTGLTNTGELFF. DNA of the CDR3: TGTGCCAGCAGCCTCACGGGACTAACGAACACCGGGGAGCTGTTTTTT. Using reference TRBV2 and TRBJ2-2 for the parts outside the CDR3, the full variable domain is EPEVTQTPSHQVTQMGQEVILRCVPISNHLYFYWYRQILGQKVEFLVSFYNNEISEKSEIFDDQFSVERPDGSNFTLKIRSTKLEDSAMYFCASSLTGLTNTGELFFGEGSRLTVL.

V and J are TRBV5-1 and TRBJ1-5; maybe TRBD1 (5 bases). The V end was cut by 0 bases, the J end by 5 bases, with 12 bases between. Per the germline V gene, CDR1 is SGHRS and CDR2 is YFSETQ. The CDR3 is 15 residues long. CDR3 nucleotides: TGCGCCAGCAGCTTGGCGGGGGACGGTTATCAGCCCCAGCATTTT. The encoded protein is CASSLAGDGYQPQHF.

This clone was seen only once. This rearrangement joins TRBV27 to TRBJ2-7, with D perhaps TRBD1 (7 bases). This CDR3 region has 15 residues. V dropped 3 bases and J dropped 4 bases, with 16 bases sitting between them. Per germline, CDR1 MNHEY and CDR2 SMNVEV (reference sequence). The CDR3 sequence is CASSFVQGGSYEQYF. The CDR3 DNA reads TGTGCCAGCAGTTTCGTCCAGGGGGGTTCATACGAGCAGTACTTC.

A remark on this clone: Relative to the germline gene, one junction end is altered; a read error may explain this. The V call is TRBV7-9, the J call TRBJ1-1; 8 nucleotides line up with TRBD1. Per germline, CDR1 SEHNR and CDR2 FQNEAQ (reference sequence). The CDR3 consists of 15 residues. CDR3 in amino acids: CSSSRKTGGFTEAFF. CDR3 in DNA: TGTTCCAGCAGCCGTAAAACAGGGGGATTCACTGAAGCTTTCTTT.

The genes are TRBV19 and TRBJ1-5; TRBD1 agrees at 7 bases. Trimming took 5 bases from V and 1 from J; bases not matched to a gene: 5. The V gene's germline CDR1 is LNHDA and CDR2 SQIVND (reference sequence). The CDR3 consists of 15 residues. This CDR3 is CASSPRTGSNQPQHF. The CDR3 coding sequence is TGTGCCAGTAGTCCACGGACAGGAAGCAATCAGCCCCAGCATTTT.

The J gene is TRBJ1-3, the V gene TRBV7-6, with 8 positions matching TRBD1. Germline CDR1 reads SGHVS; CDR2 reads FNYEAQ. The trim removed 3 bases at V and 5 bases at J, leaving 9 bases unmatched. The CDR3 is made up of 16 amino acids. CDR3 sequence: CASSLAGQGLRNTIYF. CDR3 DNA: TGTGCCAGCAGCTTGGCTGGACAGGGCCTGCGAAACACCATATATTTT. Using reference TRBV7-6 and TRBJ1-3 for the parts outside the CDR3, the full variable domain is GAGVSQSPRYKVTKRGQDVALRCDPISGHVSLYWYRQALGQGPEFLTYFNYEAQQDKSGLPNDRFSAERPEGSISTLTIQRTEQRDSAMYRCASSLAGQGLRNTIYFGEGSWLTVV.

This clone was counted between two and nine times. The J gene is TRBJ2-6, the V gene TRBV2, with D unresolved. The CDR3 totals 16 residues. The V and J ends lost 4 bases and 1 base respectively, with 11 bases between them. Germline CDR1 reads SNHLY; CDR2 reads FYNNEI. The CDR3 reads CASSGGSSSGANVLTF. The CDR3 nucleotides read TGTGCCAGCAGTGGTGGTAGTTCGTCTGGGGCCAACGTCCTGACTTTC.

The V gene is TRBV5-1, the J gene TRBJ1-1; TRBD1 agrees at 10 bases. CDR1 is SGHRS and CDR2 is YFSETQ in the germline V gene. The CDR3 has 15 residues. V gave up 1 base and J gave up 4 bases; unmatched junction bases: 4. In nucleotides, the CDR3 is TGCGCCAGCAGCTTGATCGGACAGGGGGGCACTGAAGCTTTCTTT. Protein: CASSLIGQGGTEAFF.

CDR3: CASQPDRVTYEQYF. CDR3 bases: TGTGCCAGCCAGCCGGACAGGGTGACCTACGAGCAGTACTTC. The rearrangement joins TRBV11-1 to TRBJ2-7; 8 bases map to TRBD1. V trimming: 8 bases; J trimming: 2 bases; junction bases outside the gene matches: 8. CDR1 and CDR2 from the germline V gene are SGHAT and FQDESV (reference sequence). The CDR3 is 14 residues long. Supplemented by reference TRBV11-1 and TRBJ2-7, the full variable domain reads EAEVAQSPRYKITEKSQAVAFWCDPISGHATLYWYRQILGQGPELLVQFQDESVVDDSQLPKDRFSAERLKGVDSTLKIQPAELGDSAMYLCASQPDRVTYEQYFGPGTRLTVT.

The J gene is TRBJ2-7, the V gene TRBV4-3, with D tentatively TRBD2 (6 bases). This CDR3 spans 14 amino acids. The germline V and J ends were trimmed by 0 bases and 7 bases, with 13 bases remaining between them. Germline assignment: CDR1 LGHNA and CDR2 YSLEER. Here the CDR3 DNA reads TGCGCCAGCAGCCAAGAACCCAGGGCGGGGGAGCAGTACTTC. As protein: CASSQEPRAGEQYF.

Note on this clone: Sequence at one end of the junction differs from germline and may be a read error. V and J are TRBV7-7 and TRBJ1-5, with D tentatively TRBD1 (5 bases). The germline CDR1 and CDR2 sequences are SSHAT and FNYEAQ (reference sequence). CDR3 size: 13 residues. The CDR3 sequence is CASSLDRNQPQHF. CDR3 DNA: TGTGCTAGCAGCTTAGACAGAAATCAGCCCCAGCATTTT.